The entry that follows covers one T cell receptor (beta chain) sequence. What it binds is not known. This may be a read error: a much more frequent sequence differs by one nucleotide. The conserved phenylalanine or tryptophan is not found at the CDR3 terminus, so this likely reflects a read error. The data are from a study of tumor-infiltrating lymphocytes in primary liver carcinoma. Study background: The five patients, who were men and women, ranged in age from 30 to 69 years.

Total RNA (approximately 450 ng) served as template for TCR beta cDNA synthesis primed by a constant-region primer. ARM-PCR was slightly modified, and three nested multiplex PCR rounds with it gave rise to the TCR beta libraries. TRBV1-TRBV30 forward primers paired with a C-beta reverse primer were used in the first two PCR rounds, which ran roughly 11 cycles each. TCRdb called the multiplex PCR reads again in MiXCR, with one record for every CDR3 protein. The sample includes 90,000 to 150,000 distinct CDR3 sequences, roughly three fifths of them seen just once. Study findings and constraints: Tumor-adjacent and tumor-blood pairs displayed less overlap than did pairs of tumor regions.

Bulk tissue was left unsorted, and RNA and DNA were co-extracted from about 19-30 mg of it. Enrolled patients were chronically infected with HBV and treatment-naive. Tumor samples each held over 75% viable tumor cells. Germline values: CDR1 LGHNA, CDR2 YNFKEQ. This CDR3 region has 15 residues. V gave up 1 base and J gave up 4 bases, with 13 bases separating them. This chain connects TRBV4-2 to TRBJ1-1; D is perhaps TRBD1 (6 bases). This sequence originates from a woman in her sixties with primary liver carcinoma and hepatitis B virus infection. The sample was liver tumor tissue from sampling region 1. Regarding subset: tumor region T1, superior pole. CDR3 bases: TGTGCCAGCAGCCAAGGGGCAGGGGTCGTCACTGAAGCTTTCTCT. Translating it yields CASSQGAGVVTEAFS.